The 21 T cell receptor beta chains presented below share a single source sample, sequenced in a study of control samples from healthy donors and cancer patients. This table comes from immunoSEQ multiplex PCR, and its TCRdb copy is limited to in-frame clones, with some not included. The sample shows hundreds of thousands of clones, more than 80% of them seen only once. Input material: PBMCs. These receptors all stem from a man aged 35 to 55 with head and neck cancer.

The V and J genes are TRBV28 and TRBJ2-1; 7 bases match TRBD1. CDR1 MDHEN and CDR2 SYDVKM come from the germline V gene. The CDR3 has 17 residues. Germline trimming cut 3 bases from V and 5 bases from J; bases unmatched to any gene: 13. The CDR3 loop reads CASSFKIQGISDNEQFF. The CDR3 DNA reads TGTGCCAGCAGTTTCAAAATACAGGGGATTTCGGACAATGAGCAGTTCTTC.

The rearrangement joins TRBV10-1 to TRBJ1-5, with D unresolved. The V and J ends lost 4 bases and 6 bases respectively, with 10 bases between them. CDR3 length: 13 amino acids. Germline loops: CDR1 WNHNN, CDR2 SYGVQD (reference sequence). The CDR3 reads CASSGGLGQPQHF. DNA for the CDR3: TGCGCCAGCAGTGGAGGGTTAGGTCAGCCCCAGCATTTT.

This chain joins TRBV28 and TRBJ2-1; D is uncertain. The CDR3 length is 14 residues. The V end was cut by 6 bases, the J end by 4 bases, with 13 bases between. CDR1 is MDHEN, CDR2 SYDVKM, per germline. CDR3 sequence: CASRPTLGYNEQFF. The DNA for the CDR3 is TGTGCCAGCAGGCCAACCTTGGGGTACAATGAGCAGTTCTTC.

The V and J genes are TRBV6-6 and TRBJ2-2; 11 bases align to TRBD2. Trimming cost V 7 bases and J 1 base; bases outside gene matches: 5. The CDR3 runs to 16 residues. The germline V gene has CDR1 MNHNY and CDR2 SVGAGI (reference sequence). In DNA form, the CDR3 reads TGTGCCAGCAAAGGCGGGACTAGCGGGAACACCGGGGAGCTGTTTTTT. It yields the protein CASKGGTSGNTGELFF.

The gene calls are TRBV27 and TRBJ2-1, with 9 bases aligning to TRBD1. CDR3 length equals 16 residues. V trimming: 4 bases; J trimming: 3 bases; junction bases outside the gene matches: 7. The V gene's germline CDR1 is MNHEY and CDR2 SMNVEV (reference sequence). Here the CDR3 DNA reads TGTGCCAGCAGTTCCGGGACAGGGTCGTACTACAATGAGCAGTTCTTC. Amino acid sequence: CASSSGTGSYYNEQFF.

This clone was recorded only once. This CDR3 is CASSFQGADEKLFF. CDR3 bases: TGCGCCAGCAGCTTCCAGGGGGCGGACGAAAAACTGTTTTTT. The chain has TRBV5-1 and TRBJ1-4; 8 positions agree with TRBD1. Germline loops: CDR1 SGHRS, CDR2 YFSETQ. This CDR3 spans 14 amino acids. Trimming cost V 2 bases and J 8 bases; bases outside gene matches: 5.

In the case of this clone: Compared with germline, one end of the junction differs, possibly owing to a read error. This chain links TRBV6-5 with TRBJ2-3; D uncertain. In germline, CDR1 is MNHEY, CDR2 SVGAGI. The CDR3 has 14 amino acids. The CDR3 loop reads CASIYRRVSDTQYF. The CDR3 coding sequence is TGTGCCAGCATTTACAGACGAGTATCGGATACGCAGTATTTT.

This chain connects TRBV30 to TRBJ1-2, with TRBD1 matching 7 bases. The CDR3 consists of 14 residues. Germline assignment: CDR1 GTSNPN and CDR2 SVGIG (reference sequence). The J segment lost 3 bases and the V segment lost 1 base, leaving 5 bases of the junction unmatched. The CDR3 region is CAWSGQGGHYGYTF. CDR3 nucleotides: TGTGCCTGGAGTGGACAGGGTGGGCACTATGGCTACACCTTC.

The genes are TRBV4-2 and TRBJ1-1; D is possibly TRBD1 (5 bases). Germline V CDR1 and CDR2: LGHNA, YNFKEQ. V was clipped by 0 bases and J by 3 bases, with 11 bases between them. CDR3 length: 15 amino acids. The CDR3: CASSQEPGWDTEAFF. The CDR3 nucleotides read TGTGCCAGCAGCCAAGAACCAGGGTGGGACACTGAAGCTTTCTTT.

The chain carries TRBV30 and TRBJ1-5; D not certain. The CDR3 is 14 amino acids. The germline V gene has CDR1 GTSNPN and CDR2 SVGIG (reference sequence). Trimming stripped 3 bases from V and 1 base from J, with 10 bases between. CDR3 coding DNA: TGTGCCTGGAGAACTTCGGCAAGCAATCAGCCCCAGCATTTT. The encoded protein is CAWRTSASNQPQHF.

This chain links TRBV5-4 with TRBJ2-5; 12 bases are shared with TRBD1. After removal of 4 bases from V and 5 bases from J, the junction contained 9 bases not matched to a gene. CDR1 SGHNT and CDR2 YYREEE come from the germline V gene (reference sequence). The CDR3 totals 16 residues. The CDR3 DNA follows: TGTGCCAGCAGCCAATCGGGACAGGGGGCAGCGGAGACCCAGTACTTC. Translated: CASSQSGQGAAETQYF.

The J gene is TRBJ2-7, the V gene TRBV13; D is unresolved. Germline V gene data show CDR1 as PRHDT and CDR2 as FYEKMQ (reference sequence). This CDR3 has 15 residues. Trimming stripped 5 bases from V and 3 bases from J, with 17 bases between. CDR3 in DNA: TGTGCCAGCAGCAGCCGTAGCAAGGGAATCTACGAGCAGTACTTC. It translates to CASSSRSKGIYEQYF.

The chain combines TRBV10-3 with TRBJ2-7; 7 bases map to TRBD2. The CDR3 runs to 14 residues. The V gene end was trimmed by 4 bases and the J gene end by 7 bases; junction bases not matched to a gene: 10. Germline V gene sequence: CDR1 ENHRY, CDR2 SYGVKD. The CDR3 spells CAISARAGDDEQYF. The CDR3 DNA sequence: TGTGCCATCAGTGCAAGGGCGGGAGACGATGAGCAGTACTTC.

CDR3 residues: CASSWAHIIPSYEQYF. The CDR3 nucleotides read TGTGCCAGCAGCTGGGCTCATATTATCCCTTCCTACGAGCAGTACTTC. This sequence joins TRBV28 and TRBJ2-7; D not certain. The CDR3 contains 16 residues. With 6 bases removed from V and 1 base from J, the gap between germline ends came to 19 bases. Germline CDR1 and CDR2: MDHEN and SYDVKM.

The J gene is TRBJ1-5, the V gene TRBV10-3; D may be TRBD1 (5 bases). V was cut by 1 base and J by 0 bases, with 7 bases left in between. Germline assignment: CDR1 ENHRY and CDR2 SYGVKD. CDR3 size: 15 residues. The CDR3 region is CAISEFRDSNQPQHF. Written as DNA, the CDR3 is TGTGCCATCAGTGAGTTCAGGGATAGCAATCAGCCCCAGCATTTT.

This clone is a singleton in its sample. The CDR3 DNA follows: TGTGCCAGCAGCGTAGTAGGGACTGGGGCCAACGTCCTGACTTTC. As protein: CASSVVGTGANVLTF. The chain links TRBV9 to TRBJ2-6; D is uncertain. The CDR3 covers 15 residues. Germline CDR1 reads SGDLS; CDR2 reads YYNGEE. Trimming removed 0 bases at V and 2 bases at J, with 6 bases between.

The V gene is TRBV2, the J gene TRBJ2-7; unclear D gene. In germline, CDR1 is SNHLY, CDR2 FYNNEI. The ends were cut back, 3 bases at V and 2 bases at J, with 14 bases in the middle. The CDR3 totals 15 residues. This chain's CDR3 is CASSELVGSAYEQYF. The CDR3, as DNA: TGTGCCAGCAGTGAGTTAGTCGGGTCGGCCTACGAGCAGTACTTC. Filled out from reference TRBV2 and TRBJ2-7, the complete variable domain reads EPEVTQTPSHQVTQMGQEVILRCVPISNHLYFYWYRQILGQKVEFLVSFYNNEISEKSEIFDDQFSVERPDGSNFTLKIRSTKLEDSAMYFCASSELVGSAYEQYFGPGTRLTVT.

The rearrangement links TRBV10-2 to TRBJ1-5; a possible D gene is TRBD1 (5 bases). Germline V lookup: CDR1 WSHSY, CDR2 SAAADI. The CDR3 is 13 amino acids. Trimming cost V 7 bases and J 6 bases, with 13 bases left between them. Written as DNA, the CDR3 is TGCGCCAGCACCGAAGGGGTGGGTCAGCCCCAGCATTTT. As protein: CASTEGVGQPQHF.

This chain uses TRBV29-1 with TRBJ1-1, with D tentatively TRBD1 (5 bases). Germline CDR1 and CDR2: SQVTM and ANQGSEA. The germline V and J ends were trimmed by 7 bases and 2 bases, with 17 bases remaining between them. CDR3 length: 14 residues. The CDR3 here is CSAEGLVYNTEAFF. As DNA, the CDR3 is TGCAGCGCCGAGGGGCTTGTGTACAACACTGAAGCTTTCTTT. Complete variable domain (other parts from reference TRBV29-1 and TRBJ1-1): SAVISQKPSRDICQRGTSLTIQCQVDSQVTMMFWYRQQPGQSLTLIATANQGSEATYESGFVIDKFPISRPNLTFSTLTVSNMSPEDSSIYLCSAEGLVYNTEAFFGQGTRLTVV.

The J gene is TRBJ1-2, the V gene TRBV6-5; D is unresolved. The CDR3 is 15 residues long. Looked up from germline, CDR1 is MNHEY and CDR2 is SVGAGI. V was cut by 2 bases and J by 6 bases, with 16 bases left in between. The CDR3 loop reads CASSYSRASPDGYTF. The DNA of the CDR3 is TGTGCCAGCAGTTACAGTCGGGCCAGCCCAGATGGCTACACCTTC.

The V gene is TRBV13, the J gene TRBJ2-3; D possibly corresponds to TRBD2 (6 bases). Trimming pared 6 bases from V and 9 bases from J, leaving 13 bases between. There are 12 residues in the CDR3. The germline V gene has CDR1 PRHDT and CDR2 FYEKMQ (reference sequence). This chain's CDR3 is CASRGGRITQYF. CDR3 DNA sequence: TGTGCCAGCAGGGGGGGACGGATAACGCAGTATTTT.